This record covers a single T cell receptor beta chain. Its specificity is unknown. An end of the junction does not agree with germline; a read error may underlie this. This sample is drawn from a study of vaccination effects on CD4 cells after COVID-19. Expansion with viral peptide pools was applied to antigen-specific CD4+ T cells by the ViraFEST assay prior to sequencing. Following a roughly eleven-day culture, CD4+ T cells were purified. The cohort was immunized with two doses of either the BNT162b2 or mRNA-1273 vaccine. This CDR3 spans 14 amino acids. Germline V gene sequence: CDR1 SGHRS, CDR2 YFSETQ. TCRdb's table, derived via immunoSEQ multiplex PCR, lists solely in-frame clones and lacks some. The sample lists 50,000 to 65,000 clones, roughly 73% seen once, with about 1.2% in the top ten.

The sequence came from a human donor who received a COVID-19 vaccine. The sequenced sample was CD4+ T cells from PBMCs cultured with HCoV-229E spike peptides, obtained after COVID-19 vaccination. The V call is TRBV5-1, the J call TRBJ1-1; D is perhaps TRBD1 (5 bases). The CDR3 spells CASRLGPMNTEAFF. The CDR3 coding sequence is TGCGCCAGCAGATTGGGACCCATGAACACTGAAGCTTTCTTT.